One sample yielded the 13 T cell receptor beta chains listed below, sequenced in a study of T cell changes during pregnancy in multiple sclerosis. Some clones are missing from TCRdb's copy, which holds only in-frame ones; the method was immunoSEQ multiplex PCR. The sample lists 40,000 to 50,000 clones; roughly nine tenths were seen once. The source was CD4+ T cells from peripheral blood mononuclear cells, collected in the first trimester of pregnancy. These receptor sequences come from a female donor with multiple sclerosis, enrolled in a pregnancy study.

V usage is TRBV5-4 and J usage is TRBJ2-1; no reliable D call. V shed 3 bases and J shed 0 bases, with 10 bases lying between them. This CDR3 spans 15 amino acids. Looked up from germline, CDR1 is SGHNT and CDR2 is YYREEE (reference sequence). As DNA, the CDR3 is TGTGCCAGCAGCTCTACCGTAAGCTCCTACAATGAGCAGTTCTTC. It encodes CASSSTVSSYNEQFF.

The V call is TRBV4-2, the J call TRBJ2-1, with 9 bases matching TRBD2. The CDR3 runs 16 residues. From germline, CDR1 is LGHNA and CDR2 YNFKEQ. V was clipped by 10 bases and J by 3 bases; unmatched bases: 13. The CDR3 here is CATQPAGTSSYNEQFF. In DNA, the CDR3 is TGTGCCACCCAACCCGCCGGGACTAGCAGCTACAATGAGCAGTTCTTC.

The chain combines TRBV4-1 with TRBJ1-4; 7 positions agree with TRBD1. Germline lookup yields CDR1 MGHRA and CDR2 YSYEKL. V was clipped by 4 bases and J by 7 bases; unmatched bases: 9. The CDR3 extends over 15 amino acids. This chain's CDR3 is CASSLDRAVGEKLFF. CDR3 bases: TGCGCCAGCAGCCTAGACAGGGCGGTTGGTGAAAAACTGTTTTTT.

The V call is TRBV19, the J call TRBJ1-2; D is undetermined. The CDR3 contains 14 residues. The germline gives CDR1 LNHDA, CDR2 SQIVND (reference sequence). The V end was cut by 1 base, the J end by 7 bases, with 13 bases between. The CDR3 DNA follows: TGTGCCAGTAGTATAGCATTGGTTCCGGGTGGCTACACCTTC. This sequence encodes CASSIALVPGGYTF.

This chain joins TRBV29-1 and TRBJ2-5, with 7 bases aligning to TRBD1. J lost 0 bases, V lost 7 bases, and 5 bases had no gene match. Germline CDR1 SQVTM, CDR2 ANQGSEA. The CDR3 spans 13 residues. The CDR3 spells CSASTGNQETQYF. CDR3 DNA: TGCAGCGCCTCGACAGGGAACCAAGAGACCCAGTACTTC.

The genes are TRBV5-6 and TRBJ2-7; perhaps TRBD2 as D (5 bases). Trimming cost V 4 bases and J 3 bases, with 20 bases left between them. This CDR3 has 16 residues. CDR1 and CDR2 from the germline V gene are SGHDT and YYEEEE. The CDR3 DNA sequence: TGTGCCAGCAGCCAGTATTTGCCCGGGAATTACTACGAGCAGTACTTC. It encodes CASSQYLPGNYYEQYF.

CDR3 region: CASSLDRGRDQPQHF. The CDR3 nucleotides are TGTGCCAGCAGTTTGGACAGGGGGAGGGATCAGCCCCAGCATTTT. The gene calls are TRBV28 and TRBJ1-5; 10 nucleotides line up with TRBD1. The CDR3 runs 15 residues. V shed 3 bases and J 5 bases; nucleotides not matched to a gene: 4. Germline loops: CDR1 MDHEN, CDR2 SYDVKM.

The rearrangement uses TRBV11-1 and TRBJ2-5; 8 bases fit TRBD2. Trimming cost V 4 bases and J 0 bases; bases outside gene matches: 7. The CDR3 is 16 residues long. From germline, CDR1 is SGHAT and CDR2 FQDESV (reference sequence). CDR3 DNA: TGTGCCAGCAGCTCACCTCGGGAGGGTAACCAAGAGACCCAGTACTTC. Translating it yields CASSSPREGNQETQYF.

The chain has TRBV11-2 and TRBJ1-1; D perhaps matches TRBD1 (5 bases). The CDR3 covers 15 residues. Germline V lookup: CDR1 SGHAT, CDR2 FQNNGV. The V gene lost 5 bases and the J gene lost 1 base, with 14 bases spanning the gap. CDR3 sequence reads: CASSPSRGRNTEAFF. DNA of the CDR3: TGTGCCAGCAGCCCGAGTCGGGGGAGGAACACTGAAGCTTTCTTT.

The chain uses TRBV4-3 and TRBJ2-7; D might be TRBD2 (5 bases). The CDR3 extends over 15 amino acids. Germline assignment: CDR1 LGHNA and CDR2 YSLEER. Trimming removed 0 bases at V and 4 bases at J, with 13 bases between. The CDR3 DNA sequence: TGCGCCAGCAGCCAAGATTTACTAGTAGGTTACGAGCAGTACTTC. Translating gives CASSQDLLVGYEQYF.

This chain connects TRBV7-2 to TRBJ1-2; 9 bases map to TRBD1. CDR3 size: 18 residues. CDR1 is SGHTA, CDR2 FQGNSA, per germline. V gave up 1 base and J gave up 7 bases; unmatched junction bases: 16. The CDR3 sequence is CASSLVSGTGLGLRGYTF. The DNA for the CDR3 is TGTGCCAGCAGCTTAGTCAGCGGGACAGGGTTAGGACTCCGTGGCTACACCTTC. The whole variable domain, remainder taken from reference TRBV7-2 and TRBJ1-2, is GAGVSQSPSNKVTEKGKDVELRCDPISGHTALYWYRQSLGQGLEFLIYFQGNSAPDKSGLPSDRFSAERTGGSVSTLTIQRTQQEDSAVYLCASSLVSGTGLGLRGYTFGSGTRLTVV.

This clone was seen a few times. The CDR3 loop is CATSGGTGGLTEAFF. The DNA of the CDR3 is TGTGCCACCAGCGGCGGAACAGGGGGTCTCACTGAAGCTTTCTTT. The chain links TRBV15 to TRBJ1-1, with TRBD1 matching 8 bases. With 5 bases clipped from V and 4 bases from J, the junction kept 9 bases outside the gene matches. The CDR3 totals 15 residues. Germline V CDR1 and CDR2: LNHNV, YYDKDF (reference sequence).

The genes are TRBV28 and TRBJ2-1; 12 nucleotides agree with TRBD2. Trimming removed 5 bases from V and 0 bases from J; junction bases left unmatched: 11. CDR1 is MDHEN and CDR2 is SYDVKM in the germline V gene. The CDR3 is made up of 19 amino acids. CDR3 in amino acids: CASSRRPGLAGPSYNEQFF. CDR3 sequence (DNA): TGTGCCAGCAGTCGACGGCCGGGACTAGCGGGTCCCTCCTACAATGAGCAGTTCTTC.